The clone carrying this T cell receptor (beta chain) has only a few counts. Every donor contributed about 10 milliliters of peripheral blood by blood draw. A second PCR, run for about 6 to 11 cycles, used a sample-barcoded 5' primer plus a J-beta primer mix. TCRdb re-called the 5' RACE reads with MiXCR, one entry per CDR3 protein. The table shows 900,000 to 950,000 distinct CDR3 sequences, with 25% to 35% occurring only once. This specimen belongs to a study of blood T cells in healthy people across ages. Germline CDR1 ENHRY, CDR2 SYGVKD. The CDR3 loop spans 15 amino acids. Trimming removed 5 bases at V and 8 bases at J, with 16 bases between. The same sample was also used in a study of T cells of mothers and their children.

The J gene is TRBJ1-6, the V gene TRBV10-3; D uncertain. The source material was blood. The sequence was obtained from a woman between 40 and 55 years old in good health. CDR3 region: CAISSTLGGYSPLHF. CDR3 nucleotide sequence: TGTGCCATCAGTTCAACCCTGGGCGGTTATTCACCCCTCCACTTT.